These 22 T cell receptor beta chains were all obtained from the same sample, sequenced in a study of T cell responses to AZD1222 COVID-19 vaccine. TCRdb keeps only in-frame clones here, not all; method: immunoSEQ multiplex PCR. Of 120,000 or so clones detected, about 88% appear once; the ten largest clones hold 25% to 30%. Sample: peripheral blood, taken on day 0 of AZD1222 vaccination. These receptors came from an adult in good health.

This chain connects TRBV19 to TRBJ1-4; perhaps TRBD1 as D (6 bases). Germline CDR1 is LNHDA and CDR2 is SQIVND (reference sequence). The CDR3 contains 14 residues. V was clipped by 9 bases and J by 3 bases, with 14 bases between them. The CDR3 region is CASSNRAANEKLFF. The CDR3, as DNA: TGTGCCAGCAGCAACAGGGCGGCTAATGAAAAACTGTTTTTT. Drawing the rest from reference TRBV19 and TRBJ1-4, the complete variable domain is DGGITQSPKYLFRKEGQNVTLSCEQNLNHDAMYWYRQDPGQGLRLIYYSQIVNDFQKGDIAEGYSVSREKKESFPLTVTSAQKNPTAFYLCASSNRAANEKLFFGSGTQLSVL.

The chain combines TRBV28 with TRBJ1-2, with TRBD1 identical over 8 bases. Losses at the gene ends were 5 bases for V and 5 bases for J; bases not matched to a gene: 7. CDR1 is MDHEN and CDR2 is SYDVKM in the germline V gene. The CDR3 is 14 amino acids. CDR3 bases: TGTGCCAGCAGTACCTCAGGGGGCGCGTATGGCTACACCTTC. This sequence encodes CASSTSGGAYGYTF.

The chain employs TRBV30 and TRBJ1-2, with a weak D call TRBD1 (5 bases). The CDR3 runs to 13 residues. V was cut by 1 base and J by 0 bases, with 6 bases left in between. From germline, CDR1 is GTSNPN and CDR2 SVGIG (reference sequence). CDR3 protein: CAWSAGTNYGYTF. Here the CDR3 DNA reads TGTGCCTGGAGTGCAGGGACTAACTATGGCTACACCTTC.

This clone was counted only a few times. The CDR3 coding sequence is TGTGCCATCAGTGAGGGGGGGGGCACTGAAGCTTTCTTT. This sequence encodes CAISEGGGTEAFF. The chain has TRBV10-3 and TRBJ1-1; a weak D match, TRBD1 (5 bases). The CDR3 extends over 13 amino acids. V was clipped by 2 bases and J by 4 bases, with 8 bases between them. The V gene's germline CDR1 is ENHRY and CDR2 SYGVKD.

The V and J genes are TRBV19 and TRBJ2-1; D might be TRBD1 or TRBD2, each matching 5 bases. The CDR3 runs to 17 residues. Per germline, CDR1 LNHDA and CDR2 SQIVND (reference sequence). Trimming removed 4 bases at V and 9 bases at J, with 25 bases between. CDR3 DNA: TGTGCCAGTAGTACCCCCAGTGGGACCCGACAGTTAAGTGAGCAGTTCTTC. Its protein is CASSTPSGTRQLSEQFF.

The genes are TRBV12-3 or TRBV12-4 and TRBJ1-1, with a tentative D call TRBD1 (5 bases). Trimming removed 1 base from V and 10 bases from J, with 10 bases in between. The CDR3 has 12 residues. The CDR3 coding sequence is TGTGCCAGCAGTTTAGGTTCAGGGAGAGCTTTCTTT. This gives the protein CASSLGSGRAFF.

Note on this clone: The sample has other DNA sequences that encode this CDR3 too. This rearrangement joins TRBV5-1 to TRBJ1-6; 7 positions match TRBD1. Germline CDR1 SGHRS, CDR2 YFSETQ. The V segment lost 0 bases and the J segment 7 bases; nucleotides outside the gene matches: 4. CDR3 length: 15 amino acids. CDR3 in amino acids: CASSLAGTENSPLHF. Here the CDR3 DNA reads TGCGCCAGCAGCTTGGCCGGGACAGAGAATTCACCCCTCCACTTT. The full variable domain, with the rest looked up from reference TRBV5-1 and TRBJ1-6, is KAGVTQTPRYLIKTRGQQVTLSCSPISGHRSVSWYQQTPGQGLQFLFEYFSETQRNKGNFPGRFSGRQFSNSRSEMNVSTLELGDSALYLCASSLAGTENSPLHFGNGTRLTVT.

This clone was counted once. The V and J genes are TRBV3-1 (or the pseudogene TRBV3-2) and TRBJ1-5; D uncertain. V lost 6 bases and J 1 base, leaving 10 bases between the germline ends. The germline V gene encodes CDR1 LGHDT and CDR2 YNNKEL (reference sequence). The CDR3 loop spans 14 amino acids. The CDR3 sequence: CASSVFSSNQPQHF. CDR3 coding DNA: TGTGCCAGCAGTGTGTTTTCGAGCAATCAGCCCCAGCATTTT.

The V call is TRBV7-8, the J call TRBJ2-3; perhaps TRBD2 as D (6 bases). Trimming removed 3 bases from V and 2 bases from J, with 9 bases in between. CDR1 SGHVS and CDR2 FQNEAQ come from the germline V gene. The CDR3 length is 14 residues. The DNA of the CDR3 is TGTGCCAGCAGCTTTACTAGCCTCACAGATACGCAGTATTTT. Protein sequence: CASSFTSLTDTQYF.

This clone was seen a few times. CDR3 sequence (DNA): TGTGCCATCAGTGATGTCGGGGGCACTGAGATGCAGTATTTT. Its translation is CAISDVGGTEMQYF. V gene TRBV10-3 combines with J gene TRBJ2-3; D might be TRBD1 or TRBD2, each matching 6 bases. The CDR3 runs to 14 residues. Germline CDR1 is ENHRY and CDR2 is SYGVKD. The V gene lost 3 bases and the J gene lost 11 bases, with 18 bases spanning the gap.

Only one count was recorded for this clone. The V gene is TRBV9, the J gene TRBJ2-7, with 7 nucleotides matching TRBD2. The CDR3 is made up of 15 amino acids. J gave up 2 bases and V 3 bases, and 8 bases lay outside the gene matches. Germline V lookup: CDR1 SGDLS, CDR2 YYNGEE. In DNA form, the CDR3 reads TGTGCCAGCAGCGAAAGGAGCGGGGCTCCCTACGAGCAGTACTTC. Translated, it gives CASSERSGAPYEQYF.

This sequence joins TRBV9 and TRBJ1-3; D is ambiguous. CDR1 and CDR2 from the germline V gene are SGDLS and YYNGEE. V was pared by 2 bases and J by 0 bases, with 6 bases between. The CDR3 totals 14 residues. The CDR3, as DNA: TGTGCCAGCAGCGTTACCGACTCTGGAAACACCATATATTTT. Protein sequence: CASSVTDSGNTIYF.

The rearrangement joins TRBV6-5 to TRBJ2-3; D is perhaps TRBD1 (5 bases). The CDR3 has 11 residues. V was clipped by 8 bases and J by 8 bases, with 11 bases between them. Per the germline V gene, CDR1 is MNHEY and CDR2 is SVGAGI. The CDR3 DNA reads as TGTGCCAGCCTATCAGGGATTACGCAGTATTTT. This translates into CASLSGITQYF.

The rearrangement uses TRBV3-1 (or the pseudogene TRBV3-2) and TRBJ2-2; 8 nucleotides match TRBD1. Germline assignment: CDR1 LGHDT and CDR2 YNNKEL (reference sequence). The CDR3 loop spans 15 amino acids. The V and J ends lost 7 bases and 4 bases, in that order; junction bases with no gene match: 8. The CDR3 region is CASTLTGVGTGELFF. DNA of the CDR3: TGTGCCAGCACCCTGACAGGGGTGGGCACCGGGGAGCTGTTTTTT.

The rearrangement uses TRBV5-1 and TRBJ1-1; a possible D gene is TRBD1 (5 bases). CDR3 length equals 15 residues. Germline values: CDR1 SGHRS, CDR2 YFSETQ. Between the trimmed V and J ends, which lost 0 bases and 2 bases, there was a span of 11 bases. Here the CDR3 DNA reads TGCGCCAGCAGCTTGGTTCTGGGGACCAACACTGAAGCTTTCTTT. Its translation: CASSLVLGTNTEAFF.

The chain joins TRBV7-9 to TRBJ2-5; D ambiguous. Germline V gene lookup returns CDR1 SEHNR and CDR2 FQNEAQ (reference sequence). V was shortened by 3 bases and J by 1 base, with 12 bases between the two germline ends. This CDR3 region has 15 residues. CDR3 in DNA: TGTGCCAGCAGCTTTAACCTAGTCGGCCAAGAGACCCAGTACTTC. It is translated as CASSFNLVGQETQYF.

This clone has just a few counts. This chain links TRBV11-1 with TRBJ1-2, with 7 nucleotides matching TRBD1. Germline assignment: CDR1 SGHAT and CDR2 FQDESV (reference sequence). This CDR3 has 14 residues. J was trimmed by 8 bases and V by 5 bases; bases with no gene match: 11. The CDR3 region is CASSPRTGDGGYTF. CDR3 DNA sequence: TGTGCCAGCAGCCCCCGGACAGGTGACGGAGGCTACACCTTC.

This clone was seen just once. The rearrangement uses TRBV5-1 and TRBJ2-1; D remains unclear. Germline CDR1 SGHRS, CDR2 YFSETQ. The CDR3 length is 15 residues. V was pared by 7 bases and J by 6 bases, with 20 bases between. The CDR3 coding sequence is TGCGCCAGCGCCGGTCTAGGAATTGCCGTCAATGAGCAGTTCTTC. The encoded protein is CASAGLGIAVNEQFF.

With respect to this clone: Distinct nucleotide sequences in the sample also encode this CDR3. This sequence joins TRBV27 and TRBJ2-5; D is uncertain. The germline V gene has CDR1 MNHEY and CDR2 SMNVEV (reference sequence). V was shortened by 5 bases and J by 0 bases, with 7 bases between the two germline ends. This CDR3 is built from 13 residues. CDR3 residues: CASSLLYQETQYF. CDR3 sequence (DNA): TGTGCCAGCAGTCTCCTGTACCAAGAGACCCAGTACTTC.

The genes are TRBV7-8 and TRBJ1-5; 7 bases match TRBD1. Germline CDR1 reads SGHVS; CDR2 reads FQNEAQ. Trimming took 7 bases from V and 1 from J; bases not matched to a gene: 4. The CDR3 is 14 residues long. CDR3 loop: CASTRQGSNQPQHF. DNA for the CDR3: TGTGCCAGCACCAGACAGGGAAGCAATCAGCCCCAGCATTTT.

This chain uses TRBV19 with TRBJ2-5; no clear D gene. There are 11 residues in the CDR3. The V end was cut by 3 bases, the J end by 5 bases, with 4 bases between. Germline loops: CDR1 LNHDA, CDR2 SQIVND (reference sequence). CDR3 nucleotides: TGTGCCAGTAGTATGAGGGAGACCCAGTACTTC. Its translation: CASSMRETQYF.

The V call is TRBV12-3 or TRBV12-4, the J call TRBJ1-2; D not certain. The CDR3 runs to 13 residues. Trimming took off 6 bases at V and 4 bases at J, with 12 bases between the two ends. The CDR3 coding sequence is TGTGCCAGCAGGTCTACCGAGTCCTATGGCTACACCTTC. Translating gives CASRSTESYGYTF.